The subject of this entry is one TCR beta chain. The entry originates in a study of blood T cell repertoires in COVID-19. Study-wide background: Material from acute and convalescent COVID-19 was sourced from the United States, Italy and Spain.

The germline V gene has CDR1 ENHRY and CDR2 SYGVKD. Trimming shortened V by 3 bases and J by 8 bases, and 7 bases separated the two germline ends. The CDR3 contains 11 residues. The assay was immunoSEQ multiplex PCR, and TCRdb's table has in-frame clones only and misses some. In the table there are about 260,000 clones, roughly nine tenths of which are singletons. What was sequenced was peripheral blood. The chain recombines TRBV10-3 with TRBJ1-2, with D unresolved. This sequence was found in a man aged 35 to 55 who had recovered from COVID-19. CDR3 protein: CAISEPEGYTF. DNA for the CDR3: TGTGCCATCAGTGAACCGGAGGGCTACACCTTC.